This is a list of T cell receptor beta chains from one sample in a study of OX40 agonist ivuxolimab in advanced cancers. Assay used: immunoSEQ multiplex PCR; TCRdb lists only in-frame clones, some missing. Among tens of thousands of clones listed, roughly 87% were seen once. The input for sequencing was CD4+ or CD8+ T cells sorted from blood, taken in a trial of the OX40 agonist ivuxolimab. Receptor source: an adult with an advanced solid tumor such as melanoma, head and neck, liver or kidney cancer. The CDR3 runs from the conserved cysteine through the conserved F or W. The order of the fields is D gene, V gene, clone size, J gene, CDR3 DNA, CDR3 protein. D genes are given only for firm matches. Size tells how often a clone was seen (once, few, many) or the class of an expanded clone, and some rows leave it out.

NA,TRBV27,NA,TRBJ2-2,TGTGCCAGCAGTTTAGACCTAAGGCGGGTTGCCGGGGAGCTGTTTTTT,CASSLDLRRVAGELFF
NA,TRBV7-8,NA,TRBJ2-3,TGTGCCAGCAGCACACAAGCTCCATGGGCAGATACGCAGTATTTT,CASSTQAPWADTQYF
NA,TRBV11-3,NA,TRBJ2-1,TGTGCCAGCAGCGGCACGGGAAGGAATGAGCAGTTCTTC,CASSGTGRNEQFF
NA,TRBV14,NA,TRBJ1-2,TGTGCCAGCAGCCAAAACGCTGGGTTTGGCTACACCTTC,CASSQNAGFGYTF
NA,TRBV27,NA,TRBJ2-2,TGTGCCAGCAGACTACTTAACACCGGGGAGCTGTTTTTT,CASRLLNTGELFF
TRBD2,TRBV25-1,NA,TRBJ2-5,TGTGCCAGCAGTGAAGGCGGGGGGCGGGAGACCCAGTACTTC,CASSEGGGRETQYF
TRBD1,TRBV2,NA,TRBJ2-5,TGTGCCAGCAAAGAACAGGGGGCGGTTAGACGAGAGACCCAGTACTTC,CASKEQGAVRRETQYF
NA,TRBV7-8,NA,TRBJ1-3,TGTGCCAGCACCCTAGGAGGGGGGGGAAACACCATATATTTT,CASTLGGGGNTIYF
NA,TRBV19,once,TRBJ1-1,TGTGCCAGTAGTATAACGGGGGAGGGGGCTGAAGCTTTCTTT,CASSITGEGAEAFF
NA,TRBV21-1,NA,TRBJ2-5,TGTGCCAGCAGCAAAGCCCCTAGCGGGGGTTGTCAAGAGACCCAGTACTTC,CASSKAPSGGCQETQYF
TRBD1,TRBV9,NA,TRBJ2-5,TGTGCCAGCAGCGCCGGACAGGGGGACGAGAAGACCCAGTACTTC,CASSAGQGDEKTQYF
TRBD1,TRBV10-3,NA,TRBJ1-1,TGTGCCATCAGGTCGACAGGGAAAACGGAAGCTTTCTTT,CAIRSTGKTEAFF
NA,TRBV21-1,NA,TRBJ1-5,TGTGCCAGCAGCAAAGGGTGGCCAGGGGCGAATCAGCCCCAGCATTTT,CASSKGWPGANQPQHF
TRBD2,TRBV27,once,TRBJ2-5,TGTGCCAGCAGTGGACTAGCCATGGGGACCCAGTACTTC,CASSGLAMGTQYF
NA,TRBV4-1,NA,TRBJ2-1,TGCGCCAGCAGCCAAGATTTGAAAGGATCCTACAATGAGCAGTTCTTC,CASSQDLKGSYNEQFF
NA,TRBV4-1,few,TRBJ1-2,TGCGCCAGCAGCCAAAGCAACAGCGCGTCTCCTGGCTACACCTTC,CASSQSNSASPGYTF
NA,TRBV6-6,NA,TRBJ1-4,TGTGCCAGCAGTTACGGCGGGCAAAGCGGTGAAAAACTGTTTTTT,CASSYGGQSGEKLFF
NA,TRBV4-2,NA,TRBJ2-6,TGTGCCAGCAGCCAAGAAGGAACTTCTGGGGCCAACGTCCTGACTTTC,CASSQEGTSGANVLTF
NA,TRBV6-1,NA,TRBJ1-1,TGTGCCAGCAGTGGTTGGATGAACACTGAAGCTTTCTTT,CASSGWMNTEAFF
NA,TRBV9,NA,TRBJ2-2,TGTGCCAGCAGCGCCAAACCCGGAACAGACCTTAGCACCGGGGAGCTGTTTTTT,CASSAKPGTDLSTGELFF
NA,TRBV6-6,NA,TRBJ2-1,TGTGCCAGCAGCTCCACTTCGGCTAGCGTTTTCTATGAGCAGTTCTTC,CASSSTSASVFYEQFF
NA,TRBV28,NA,TRBJ2-5,TGTGCCAGCAGTCCTTCTACAGGGTCGTTACAAGAGACCCAGTACTTC,CASSPSTGSLQETQYF
NA,TRBV28,once,TRBJ2-1,TGTGCCAGCAGTTTACTGCAGGTTCGTTACAATGAGCAGTTCTTC,CASSLLQVRYNEQFF
NA,TRBV29-1,NA,TRBJ1-1,TGCAGCGTGGAAGGGGGGTCAGGAGACACTGAAGCTTTCTTT,CSVEGGSGDTEAFF
NA,TRBV5-5,NA,TRBJ2-2,TGTGCCAGCAGTCATACTGACGGGAACACCGGGGAGCTGTTTTTT,CASSHTDGNTGELFF
NA,TRBV27,NA,TRBJ2-7,TGTGCCACCGTAGGGGCTCCCCACTACGAGCAGTACTTC,CATVGAPHYEQYF
NA,TRBV6-6,NA,TRBJ2-3,TGTGCCAGTACGTTACGAGGCACAGATACGCAGTATTTT,CASTLRGTDTQYF
TRBD1,TRBV7-9,few,TRBJ1-1,TGTGCCAGCAGCTTCGACAGGGTGGGAACTGAAGCTTTCTTT,CASSFDRVGTEAFF
NA,TRBV25-1,NA,TRBJ2-5,TGTGCCAGCAGTGAATATACGGGGCAGGGGCAAGAGACCCAGTACTTC,CASSEYTGQGQETQYF
NA,TRBV7-9,NA,TRBJ2-3,TGTGCCAGCAGCTTTACCCCGGGACTGAGGGCAGATACGCAGTATTTT,CASSFTPGLRADTQYF
TRBD1,TRBV5-1,NA,TRBJ1-1,TGCGCCAGCAGCTCGGGACAGGGGTTCACTGAAGCTTTCTTT,CASSSGQGFTEAFF
NA,TRBV2,once,TRBJ2-1,TGTGCCAGCAGTGAGGAGGGGAGCTCCTACAATGAGCAGTTCTTC,CASSEEGSSYNEQFF
TRBD1,TRBV7-9,NA,TRBJ1-1,TGTGCCAGCAGCACGGACCGCCGGACAGGCTTGAACACTGAAGCTTTCTTT,CASSTDRRTGLNTEAFF
NA,TRBV7-2,NA,TRBJ1-5,TGTGCCAGCAGCTTAGCCGGGGACTCCGATAGCAATCAGCCCCAGCATTTT,CASSLAGDSDSNQPQHF
NA,TRBV28,NA,TRBJ2-2,TGTGCCAGCAGTTATGCAGGGGTCCTGAACACCGGGGAGCTGTTTTTT,CASSYAGVLNTGELFF
NA,TRBV10-1,NA,TRBJ2-4,TGCGCCAGCAGTGAAAACCTTAGTGGGGACATTCAGTACTTC,CASSENLSGDIQYF
TRBD1,TRBV11-1,NA,TRBJ2-7,TGTGCCAGCAGCTGGACAGGTGGTGGGGTATACGAGCAGTACTTC,CASSWTGGGVYEQYF
NA,TRBV28,NA,TRBJ1-6,TGTGCCAGCAGTGTGCGGGTTCAGGGGAATTCACCCCTCCACTTT,CASSVRVQGNSPLHF
NA,TRBV7-9,NA,TRBJ1-2,TGTGCCAGCAGCTTAATTGACGACAGTACCTATGGCTACACCTTC,CASSLIDDSTYGYTF
NA,TRBV5-4,NA,TRBJ2-2,TGTGCCAGCAGCTTGGTTAACACCGGGGAGCTGTTTTTT,CASSLVNTGELFF
NA,TRBV28,NA,TRBJ2-4,TGTGCCAGCAGTAGGGCCGGCTGGGACATTCAGTACTTC,CASSRAGWDIQYF
NA,TRBV9,NA,TRBJ1-4,TGTGCCAGCAGCGTCGGACAGCTCAATGAAAAACTGTTTTTT,CASSVGQLNEKLFF
TRBD1,TRBV19,once,TRBJ1-6,TGTGCCTCCCAAGGACAGGGTTCTTCACCCCTCCACTTT,CASQGQGSSPLHF
TRBD1,TRBV5-6,once,TRBJ1-3,TGTGCCAGCAGCGGATTAACGACCGGGACAGGGAATGGAAACACCATATATTTT,CASSGLTTGTGNGNTIYF
TRBD1,TRBV18,NA,TRBJ1-2,TGTGCCAGCTCCCTCGACAGGGACTATGGCTACACCTTC,CASSLDRDYGYTF
NA,TRBV7-2,NA,TRBJ2-7,TGTGCCAGCAGCTCTCCGGGGCGTACAGAGCAGTACTTC,CASSSPGRTEQYF
TRBD1,TRBV11-3,NA,TRBJ1-1,TGTGCCAGCAGATCGGGACAGGGCACTGAAGCTTTCTTT,CASRSGQGTEAFF